What follows describes a single T cell receptor beta chain. The antigen is undetermined. This entry is derived from a study of beta chain features in type 1 diabetes. Every isolated RNA sample was fully reverse transcribed, so sequencing captured expressed TCRB transcripts. Clones were sequenced by immunoSEQ multiplex PCR, and TCRdb holds only the in-frame ones, with some missing. The sample lists about 270,000 clones, 13% to 15% seen once, with more than 0.015% in the top ten. Overall study findings and caveats: TCRB CDR3 length was moderately but significantly reduced in all four CD4+ subsets of Type 1 diabetes patients.

The CDR3 is made up of 12 amino acids. After removal of 4 bases from V and 12 bases from J, the junction contained 6 bases not matched to a gene. The germline V gene encodes CDR1 MGHDK and CDR2 SYGVNS. This sequence was found in a man in his thirties or forties with type 1 diabetes. V and J are TRBV25-1 and TRBJ2-1; the match to TRBD2 covers 7 bases. The specimen was naive CD4+ T cells from blood. The CDR3 sequence is CASSAAAGLQFF. The CDR3, as DNA: TGTGCCAGCAGTGCTGCAGCGGGACTGCAGTTCTTC.